This T cell receptor beta chain appears in the sequencing data of a study of beta chain features in type 1 diabetes (dated by TCRdb to the late 2010s). Notes on the research overall: Patients and healthy donors did not differ in mean age, gender distribution, total cell number or subset yield. Naive and central memory subsets were obtained from all 30 or so donors, but regulatory and stem cell-like memory subsets were isolated from only 8 patients and roughly eight healthy donors. A total of some 110 million sorted cells were examined across all samples, and a strong correlation was observed between cell number per subset and RNA yield. In the study, TCRB repertoires of sorted circulating CD4+ T cell subsets from recently diagnosed type 1 diabetes patients were compared with those of matched healthy donors.

This clone was observed a few times. This clone's antigen is unknown. Nothing much larger sits one base from this clone, and base qualities are not available. Each donor gave one peripheral blood draw, averaging roughly 100 mL, which was collected into heparinised tubes. A BD FACSAria II and a panel including CD45RO, CCR7, CD25, CD127, CD95 and CD27 were used to sort naive, central memory, regulatory and stem cell-like memory CD4+ T cells. A purity above 98% was achieved for all sorted populations. PBMCs were isolated immediately by Lymphoprep density gradient centrifugation and stained directly without culture. So that batch effects would be minimized, each experiment stained and sorted samples in pairs, pairing one healthy donor with one patient. What the research found in general, with its limitations: A moderate but significant shortening of TCRB CDR3 length was observed in type 1 diabetes patients in all four CD4+ subsets. Because cDNA was sequenced instead of genomic DNA, highly expressing activated cells could be over-represented, though the groups showed no difference in activation or CD3 levels. Because small numbers of individuals were included in the HLA sub-analyses, any influence of HLA type on TCRB rearrangement was left unresolved. Naive, central memory and regulatory TCRB repertoires appeared more similar among patients than among healthy donors. PCR might favor shorter templates, but patient and control samples were amplified and corrected together, so any skew would affect both groups equally. At VDJ recombination sites, patients with type 1 diabetes made fewer insertions and deleted more nucleotides, a pattern implying thymic rearrangement abnormalities.

From its cysteine to its phenylalanine, the CDR3 spans 14 amino acids. Only the CDR3 DNA is retained, 42 bases long and in frame from the first base. The germline V gene supplies CDR1 MNHNS and CDR2 SASEGT. The junction shows trimming of 3 bases on V and 5 bases on J, plus 10 bases between the germline ends. The High Capacity cDNA Reverse Transcription Kit was used to reverse transcribe all of the isolated RNA, meaning that expressed TCRB transcripts were what got sequenced. Deep immunoSEQ sequencing was performed on naive, central memory and regulatory T cell samples, with an average of about 3.6 million total reads per sample. Sorted cells were lysed in RLT buffer, and RNA was extracted using DNase-treated RNeasy Micro or Mini kits according to cell number. Each cell subset was processed on its own to prevent cross-contamination, while patient and healthy donor samples were processed together. The immunoSEQ multiplex PCR was used to amplify TCRB sequences from cDNA, generating 87-bp fragments that spanned the CDR3 region. The amplicons were sequenced using the Illumina HiSeq platform. Concerning the study's data processing: Synthetic template baselines were used to correct PCR bias computationally, reads within Hamming distance 2 were collapsed, and singletons that could not be merged were discarded. Reads were aligned against IMGT to assign V, D and J genes, CDR3 length and insertions or deletions at six rearrangement sites. Within each subset, clonotype counts were normalized to sorted cell number, and only after that were true diversity and Gini coefficients computed with the tcR R package. The overlap coefficient, calculated on TCRB nucleotide sequences, was used to quantify repertoire sharing. Out-of-frame TCRB sequences from naive cells were analyzed to stand in for the pre-selection repertoire. TCRdb's version of the immuneACCESS table is confined to in-frame rearrangements and falls short of the full clone set. An unresolved V gene accounts for under half of the shortfall where checked; the remainder is of unknown origin. The V and J calls and clone size are taken from that table; D and trimming were inferred from the DNA. The sample table records around 500,000 clones; roughly 31% of these occur just once. The top ten hold around 0.065% of the sample.

The sequence was obtained from a man between 18 and 29 years old in good health. The sequence joins TRBV6-1 to TRBJ2-2, and the D gene may be TRBD1, 5 bases matching. What was sequenced was naive CD4+ T cells from blood. Read against the paper, the sample's cell subset or site label means: true naive CD4+ T cells. The DNA sequence reads TGTGCCAGCAGTGAGAGACAGCAAACCGGGGAGCTGTTTTTT. Translation gives CASSERQQTGELFF.